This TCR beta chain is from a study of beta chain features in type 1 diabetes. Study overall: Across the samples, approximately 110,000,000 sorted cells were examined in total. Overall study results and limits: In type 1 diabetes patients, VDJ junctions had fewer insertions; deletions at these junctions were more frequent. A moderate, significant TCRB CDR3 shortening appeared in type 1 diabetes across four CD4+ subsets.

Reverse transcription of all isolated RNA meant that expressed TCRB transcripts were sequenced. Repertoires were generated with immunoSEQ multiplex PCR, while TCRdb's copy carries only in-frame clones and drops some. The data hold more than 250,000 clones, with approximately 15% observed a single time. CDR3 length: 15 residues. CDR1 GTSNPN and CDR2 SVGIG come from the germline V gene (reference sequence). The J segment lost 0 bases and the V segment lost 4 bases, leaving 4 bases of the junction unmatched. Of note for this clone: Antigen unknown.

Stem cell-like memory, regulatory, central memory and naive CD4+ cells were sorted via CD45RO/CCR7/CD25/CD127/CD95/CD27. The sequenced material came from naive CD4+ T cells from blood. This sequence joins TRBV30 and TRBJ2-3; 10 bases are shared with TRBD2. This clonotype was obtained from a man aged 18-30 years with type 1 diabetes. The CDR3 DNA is TGTGCCTGGACCCAACTAGCGGGGAGCACAGATACGCAGTATTTT. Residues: CAWTQLAGSTDTQYF.